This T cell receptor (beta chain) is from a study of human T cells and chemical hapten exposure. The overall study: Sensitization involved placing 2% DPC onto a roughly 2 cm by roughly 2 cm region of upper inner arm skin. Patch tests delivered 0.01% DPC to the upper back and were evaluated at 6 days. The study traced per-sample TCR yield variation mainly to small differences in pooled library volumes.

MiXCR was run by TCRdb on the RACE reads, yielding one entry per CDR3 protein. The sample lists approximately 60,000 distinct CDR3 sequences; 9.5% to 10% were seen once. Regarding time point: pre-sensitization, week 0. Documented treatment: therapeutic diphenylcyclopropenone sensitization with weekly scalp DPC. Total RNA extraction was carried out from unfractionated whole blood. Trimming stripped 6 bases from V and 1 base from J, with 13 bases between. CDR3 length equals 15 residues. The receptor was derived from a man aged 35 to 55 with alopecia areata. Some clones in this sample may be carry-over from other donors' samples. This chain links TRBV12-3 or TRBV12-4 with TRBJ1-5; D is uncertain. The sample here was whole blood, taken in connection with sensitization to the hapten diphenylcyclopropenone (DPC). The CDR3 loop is CASSPFGGSNQPQHF. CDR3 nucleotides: TGTGCCAGCAGCCCATTCGGCGGAAGCAATCAGCCCCAGCATTTT.